This T cell receptor beta chain was retrieved from a study of graft-versus-host responses after intestinal transplantation. The wider study: Each patient got anti-thymocyte globulin induction, then tacrolimus and steroids for roughly 3 years.

As for this clone: What it recognizes is unknown.

Some clones are missing from TCRdb's copy, which holds only in-frame ones; the method was immunoSEQ multiplex PCR. The repertoire has just over 85,000 clones, less than 95% of them found once; the top ten carry around 0.38%. Study results and caveats: Analysis identified GvH clones in recipient marrow, with some appearing first in ileum or blood.

Specimen: unstimulated CD8+ T cells sorted from spleen or lymph node cells, collected before transplant. The TCR sequence derives from a human donor who was the organ donor for an intestinal transplant.

CDR3 sequence (DNA): TGCGCCAGCAGTGCATCTAGCGGGGGGGCCGATTTGTCAAATGAGCAGTTCTTC. Translating it yields CASSASSGGADLSNEQFF. The V and J genes are TRBV10-2 and TRBJ2-1; TRBD2 matches 12 bases. Germline V gives CDR1 WSHSY, CDR2 SAAADI. The CDR3 is made up of 18 amino acids. V trimming: 4 bases; J trimming: 7 bases; junction bases outside the gene matches: 14.